The 10 T cell receptor beta chains presented below share a single source sample, sequenced in a study of CD8 T cells in ankylosing spondylitis. From the 5' RACE reads, TCRdb called clonotypes with MiXCR, one entry per CDR3 protein. The sample records hundreds of thousands of distinct CDR3 sequences, 20% being singletons. The sample was blood, either unsorted or a sorted T cell fraction (not recorded which). These receptors originate from a female donor with ankylosing spondylitis or in good health (not recorded which).

The rearrangement links TRBV4-3 to TRBJ2-3; perhaps TRBD2 as D (6 bases). Germline CDR1 is LGHNA and CDR2 is YSLEER. The CDR3 runs 14 residues. Deletions cut 4 bases from V and 5 bases from J, with 13 bases between. CDR3 sequence reads: CASSLNFGGDTQYF. The DNA for the CDR3 is TGCGCCAGCAGCCTAAACTTCGGGGGAGATACGCAGTATTTT.

This clonotype was observed a few times. The V and J genes are TRBV20-1 and TRBJ2-5; maybe TRBD1 (7 bases). V was shortened by 0 bases and J by 3 bases, with 17 bases between the two germline ends. This CDR3 spans 16 amino acids. Germline V CDR1 and CDR2: DFQATT, SNEGSKA (reference sequence). In nucleotides, the CDR3 is TGCAGTGCTAGAGAGGGGGGACAGCTAGGAGAAGAGACCCAGTACTTC. Amino acids: CSAREGGQLGEETQYF.

This clonotype was counted between two and nine times. The chain uses TRBV7-3 and TRBJ2-3, with 9 bases lining up with TRBD1. The CDR3 sequence is 16 residues long. V shed 4 bases and J 9 bases; nucleotides not matched to a gene: 14. The germline CDR1 and CDR2 sequences are SGHTA and FQGTGA. The CDR3 protein is CASSSTGTGIRKTQYF. CDR3 sequence (DNA): TGTGCCAGCAGCTCCACCGGGACAGGGATAAGGAAGACGCAGTATTTT.

This clonotype was picked up a small number of times. The J gene is TRBJ2-1, the V gene TRBV5-5, with D unclear. Germline V gives CDR1 SGHKS, CDR2 YYEKEE (reference sequence). This CDR3 region has 14 residues. Trimming cost V 6 bases and J 8 bases, with 18 bases left between them. CDR3 sequence: CASTHPSFPDEQFF. Written as DNA, the CDR3 is TGTGCCAGCACCCATCCTTCCTTCCCCGATGAGCAGTTCTTC.

This clonotype appeared a few times. V and J are TRBV6-5 and TRBJ2-7; 10 bases map to TRBD2. Germline V gives CDR1 MNHEY, CDR2 SVGAGI. This CDR3 contains 15 residues. The junction had 3 bases not matched to a gene; V was cut back by 2 bases and J by 2 bases. The CDR3 region has the DNA TGTGCCAGCAGTTACCCTAGCGGGGGTACCTACGAGCAGTACTTC. Translation: CASSYPSGGTYEQYF.

This rearrangement joins TRBV6-5 to TRBJ2-1; 7 nucleotides match TRBD1. Germline CDR1 and CDR2: MNHEY and SVGAGI. The CDR3 is made up of 15 amino acids. V was pared by 2 bases and J by 5 bases, with 6 bases of the junction left unmatched. For the CDR3, the DNA is TGTGCCAGCAGTTACGACAGGGAGAACCACAATGAGCAGTTCTTC. Encoded protein: CASSYDRENHNEQFF.

This chain joins TRBV7-9 and TRBJ1-1; 8 nucleotides line up with TRBD1. J lost 1 base, V lost 8 bases, and 6 bases had no gene match. This CDR3 is 14 amino acids long. CDR1 SEHNR and CDR2 FQNEAQ come from the germline V gene (reference sequence). The DNA of the CDR3 is TGTGCCAGCCGGGGACAGGAGAAGAACACTGAAGCTTTCTTT. Protein: CASRGQEKNTEAFF.

This clonotype was seen only a few times. The chain links TRBV29-1 to TRBJ1-1; D might be TRBD1 (6 bases). Trimming removed 5 bases at V and 5 bases at J, with 12 bases between. Germline-derived CDR1 and CDR2 are SQVTM and ANQGSEA. The CDR3 runs to 12 residues. CDR3: CSVTGTGTEAFF. The CDR3 DNA reads TGCAGCGTTACAGGGACCGGGACTGAAGCTTTCTTT.

The chain uses TRBV7-2 and TRBJ1-2; D is ambiguous. The V gene lost 5 bases and the J gene lost 3 bases, with 10 bases spanning the gap. The CDR3 covers 13 residues. Germline V gives CDR1 SGHTA, CDR2 FQGNSA. The CDR3 region is CASSDLTDYGYTF. The DNA for the CDR3 is TGTGCCAGCAGCGACCTCACGGACTATGGCTACACCTTC.

This clonotype was seen repeatedly, ten times or more. This chain links TRBV10-3 with TRBJ2-1, with 7 bases lining up with TRBD1. Germline V gene lookup returns CDR1 ENHRY and CDR2 SYGVKD. The CDR3 consists of 14 residues. V shed 0 bases and J 12 bases; nucleotides not matched to a gene: 8. The CDR3 DNA follows: TGTGCCATCAGTGAGTCGGAACGGACAGGCGGGCAGTTCTTC. The encoded protein is CAISESERTGGQFF.